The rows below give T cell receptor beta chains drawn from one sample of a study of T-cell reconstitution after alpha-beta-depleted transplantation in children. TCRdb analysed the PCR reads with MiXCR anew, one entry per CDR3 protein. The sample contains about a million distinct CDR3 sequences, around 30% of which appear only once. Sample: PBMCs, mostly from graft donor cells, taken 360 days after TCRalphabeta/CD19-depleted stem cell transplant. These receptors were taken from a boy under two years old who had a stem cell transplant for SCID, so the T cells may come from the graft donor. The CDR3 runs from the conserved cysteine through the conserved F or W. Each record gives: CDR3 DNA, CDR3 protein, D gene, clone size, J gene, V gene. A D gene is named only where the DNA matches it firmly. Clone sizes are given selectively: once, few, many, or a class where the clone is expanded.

cdr3_nt: TGTGCCAGCAGAGTTGACAGATCTGGGGCCAACGTCCTGACTTTC; cdr3_aa: CASRVDRSGANVLTF; d_call: -; clone_size: few; j_call: TRBJ2-6; v_call: TRBV6-1
cdr3_nt: TGTGCCAGCGGTCCTGCACGGAACATTCAGTACTTC; cdr3_aa: CASGPARNIQYF; d_call: -; clone_size: few; j_call: TRBJ2-4; v_call: TRBV28
cdr3_nt: TGCGCCAGCAGCTTGGCAGGGGGCTATGGCTACACCTTC; cdr3_aa: CASSLAGGYGYTF; d_call: TRBD1; clone_size: many; j_call: TRBJ1-2; v_call: TRBV7-9
cdr3_nt: TGTGCCAGCAGCCGGGACGGGAGACAAGAGACCCAGTACTTC; cdr3_aa: CASSRDGRQETQYF; d_call: -; clone_size: -; j_call: TRBJ2-5; v_call: TRBV12-3/TRBV12-4
cdr3_nt: TGCGCCAGCAGGGTGACCGTCCTGAACACTGAAGCTTTCTTT; cdr3_aa: CASRVTVLNTEAFF; d_call: -; clone_size: -; j_call: TRBJ1-1; v_call: TRBV5-1
cdr3_nt: TGTGCCAGCAGCCCTCGACTGGTAAACGAGCAGTACTTC; cdr3_aa: CASSPRLVNEQYF; d_call: -; clone_size: -; j_call: TRBJ2-7; v_call: TRBV13
cdr3_nt: TGTGCCAGCAGTTCAACAGGGAACCCCTCTGGAAACACCATATATTTT; cdr3_aa: CASSSTGNPSGNTIYF; d_call: -; clone_size: -; j_call: TRBJ1-3; v_call: TRBV6-2/TRBV6-3
cdr3_nt: TGTGCCAGCAGCCCTAGCCGAGGGGAGCAGTTCTTC; cdr3_aa: CASSPSRGEQFF; d_call: -; clone_size: -; j_call: TRBJ2-1; v_call: TRBV11-2
cdr3_nt: TGTGCCAGCAGTTTTTATGTACCCAGCGGGGCAAACTACAATGAGCAGTTCTTC; cdr3_aa: CASSFYVPSGANYNEQFF; d_call: TRBD2; clone_size: -; j_call: TRBJ2-1; v_call: TRBV12-3/TRBV12-4
cdr3_nt: TGTGCCAGCAGTTCAACAGGGACCCGTGAAAAACTGTTTTTT; cdr3_aa: CASSSTGTREKLFF; d_call: -; clone_size: -; j_call: TRBJ1-4; v_call: TRBV12-3/TRBV12-4
cdr3_nt: TGTGCCAGCACCGTCAGGGGTGGGGGAAACACCATATATTTT; cdr3_aa: CASTVRGGGNTIYF; d_call: -; clone_size: -; j_call: TRBJ1-3; v_call: TRBV28
cdr3_nt: TGTGCCAGCACCACAGGGACCTTTGGGGATTCACCCCTCCACTTT; cdr3_aa: CASTTGTFGDSPLHF; d_call: -; clone_size: -; j_call: TRBJ1-6; v_call: TRBV6-1
cdr3_nt: TGTGCCAGCAGTCCGGACCTCCTGGCAAAGACCCAGTACTTC; cdr3_aa: CASSPDLLAKTQYF; d_call: -; clone_size: -; j_call: TRBJ2-5; v_call: TRBV12-3/TRBV12-4
cdr3_nt: TGTGCCAGCAGCCCGGGACAGGCGTCGAATTCACCCCTCCACTTT; cdr3_aa: CASSPGQASNSPLHF; d_call: TRBD1; clone_size: -; j_call: TRBJ1-6; v_call: TRBV5-5
cdr3_nt: TGCGCCAGCAGCCACCAACTAGGAGATACGCAGTATTTT; cdr3_aa: CASSHQLGDTQYF; d_call: -; clone_size: few; j_call: TRBJ2-3; v_call: TRBV4-1
cdr3_nt: TGCGCCAGCAGCTTGGGCGACAGGATCGGGACCCAGTACTTC; cdr3_aa: CASSLGDRIGTQYF; d_call: -; clone_size: few; j_call: TRBJ2-5; v_call: TRBV5-1
cdr3_nt: TGTGCCAGCAGCTTAGGCCCTTGGACTACGACAGAGACCCAGTACTTC; cdr3_aa: CASSLGPWTTTETQYF; d_call: -; clone_size: -; j_call: TRBJ2-5; v_call: TRBV13
cdr3_nt: TGTGCCAGCAGCCCCGCCGGGACATCGTTCACCGGGGAGCTGTTTTTT; cdr3_aa: CASSPAGTSFTGELFF; d_call: -; clone_size: few; j_call: TRBJ2-2; v_call: TRBV3-1
cdr3_nt: TGCAGTGCTACCCCGGGTCTAGCGGGGGGGCGTTCATTCCCAGATACGCAGTATTTT; cdr3_aa: CSATPGLAGGRSFPDTQYF; d_call: TRBD2; clone_size: -; j_call: TRBJ2-3; v_call: TRBV20-1
cdr3_nt: TGTGCCAGCAGCCAAATACAGGGTAGAGATGAGCAGTTCTTC; cdr3_aa: CASSQIQGRDEQFF; d_call: -; clone_size: few; j_call: TRBJ2-1; v_call: TRBV3-1
cdr3_nt: TGTGCCAGCAGTGGGGGGGCTCCTAATGAAAAACTGTTTTTT; cdr3_aa: CASSGGAPNEKLFF; d_call: -; clone_size: -; j_call: TRBJ1-4; v_call: TRBV7-2
cdr3_nt: TGTGCCAGCAGCCAAGGACTCTACACCGGGGAGCTGTTTTTT; cdr3_aa: CASSQGLYTGELFF; d_call: -; clone_size: -; j_call: TRBJ2-2; v_call: TRBV3-1
cdr3_nt: TGTGCCAGCTCAGCCCGGGACTATAGCAATCAGCCCCAGCATTTT; cdr3_aa: CASSARDYSNQPQHF; d_call: -; clone_size: -; j_call: TRBJ1-5; v_call: TRBV18
cdr3_nt: TGTGCCAGCAGTCGATTGGGCGGCACAGATACGCAGTATTTT; cdr3_aa: CASSRLGGTDTQYF; d_call: -; clone_size: -; j_call: TRBJ2-3; v_call: TRBV12-3/TRBV12-4
cdr3_nt: TGTGCCAGCAGGAAGCGGGGGAGTTATAACAATGAGCAGTTCTTC; cdr3_aa: CASRKRGSYNNEQFF; d_call: TRBD2; clone_size: -; j_call: TRBJ2-1; v_call: TRBV6-1
cdr3_nt: TGTGCCAGCAGCTTAGTGGGCCCAGGGACCTCCTACGAGCAGTACTTC; cdr3_aa: CASSLVGPGTSYEQYF; d_call: -; clone_size: few; j_call: TRBJ2-7; v_call: TRBV7-8
cdr3_nt: TGTGCCAGCTCCAAGGGTGACGGTGGCAATCAGCCCCAGCATTTT; cdr3_aa: CASSKGDGGNQPQHF; d_call: -; clone_size: few; j_call: TRBJ1-5; v_call: TRBV6-1
cdr3_nt: TGTGCCAGCAGCTTGGCTAGCGGGGGGGGAGATACGCAGTATTTT; cdr3_aa: CASSLASGGGDTQYF; d_call: TRBD2; clone_size: -; j_call: TRBJ2-3; v_call: TRBV7-7
cdr3_nt: TGTGCTAGTGGTTCCCTCGCAAATACGCAGTATTTT; cdr3_aa: CASGSLANTQYF; d_call: -; clone_size: few; j_call: TRBJ2-3; v_call: TRBV12-5
cdr3_nt: TGTGCCAGCAGTTACCAGACGAACACAGATACGCAGTATTTT; cdr3_aa: CASSYQTNTDTQYF; d_call: -; clone_size: -; j_call: TRBJ2-3; v_call: TRBV27
cdr3_nt: TGTGCCAGCAGTTACTCAAGCACAACTAATGAAAAACTGTTTTTT; cdr3_aa: CASSYSSTTNEKLFF; d_call: -; clone_size: -; j_call: TRBJ1-4; v_call: TRBV6-5
cdr3_nt: TGCAGTGCTCCACTCCAGTGGGGGGCAGGGACAGATACGCAGTATTTT; cdr3_aa: CSAPLQWGAGTDTQYF; d_call: -; clone_size: few; j_call: TRBJ2-3; v_call: TRBV20-1
cdr3_nt: TGTGCCAGCAGCTTAGCGAAGACAAGGGACAGGGGGCTAGATGAGCAGTTCTTC; cdr3_aa: CASSLAKTRDRGLDEQFF; d_call: TRBD1; clone_size: -; j_call: TRBJ2-1; v_call: TRBV11-1
cdr3_nt: TGTGCCAGCACCAAGACAGGGCAGGCGACCCAGTACTTC; cdr3_aa: CASTKTGQATQYF; d_call: TRBD1; clone_size: -; j_call: TRBJ2-5; v_call: TRBV6-2/TRBV6-3
cdr3_nt: TGTGCCAGCAGCTCGCGTGTGACAGGTACCTACGAGCAGTACTTC; cdr3_aa: CASSSRVTGTYEQYF; d_call: -; clone_size: many; j_call: TRBJ2-7; v_call: TRBV7-2
cdr3_nt: TGCAGTGCTAGAGAACATGACACTGAAGCTTTCTTT; cdr3_aa: CSAREHDTEAFF; d_call: -; clone_size: few; j_call: TRBJ1-1; v_call: TRBV20-1
cdr3_nt: TGCAGCGTTGAAGATGAAGGTTTAAAGAACACTGAAGCTTTCTTT; cdr3_aa: CSVEDEGLKNTEAFF; d_call: -; clone_size: -; j_call: TRBJ1-1; v_call: TRBV29-1
cdr3_nt: TGTGCCAGCAGTCCCGACGGAGGGTACCAGCCCCAGCATTTT; cdr3_aa: CASSPDGGYQPQHF; d_call: -; clone_size: few; j_call: TRBJ1-5; v_call: TRBV6-2/TRBV6-3
cdr3_nt: TGTGCCAGCAGTTTATCGTCACCCTATCTACAGGGCGCCGGGGAGCTGTTTTTT; cdr3_aa: CASSLSSPYLQGAGELFF; d_call: -; clone_size: few; j_call: TRBJ2-2; v_call: TRBV27
cdr3_nt: TGTGCCAGCACCTCGGGGACACTGTACGAGCAGTACTTC; cdr3_aa: CASTSGTLYEQYF; d_call: -; clone_size: -; j_call: TRBJ2-7; v_call: TRBV12-3/TRBV12-4
cdr3_nt: TGTGCCAGCAGTCCCGCCGTGGTTCGCGGAGGGGAGCAGTACTTC; cdr3_aa: CASSPAVVRGGEQYF; d_call: -; clone_size: few; j_call: TRBJ2-7; v_call: TRBV12-3/TRBV12-4
cdr3_nt: TGTGCCAGTAGTGGAGGACAGCCTAATGAAAAACTGTTTTTT; cdr3_aa: CASSGGQPNEKLFF; d_call: -; clone_size: -; j_call: TRBJ1-4; v_call: TRBV19
cdr3_nt: TGTGCCAGCAGCGTAGAGGGACGGATGAACACTGAAGCTTTCTTT; cdr3_aa: CASSVEGRMNTEAFF; d_call: -; clone_size: -; j_call: TRBJ1-1; v_call: TRBV9